This is a list of T cell receptor beta chains from one sample in a study of blood T cells in healthy people across ages. TCRdb re-analysed the 5' RACE reads in MiXCR, keeping a single row per CDR3 protein. The data contain over 950,000 distinct CDR3 sequences, roughly 51% of them seen just once; the ten biggest clones take up about a fifth. The sample comprised blood. The receptors derive from a woman in her sixties in good health. CDR3s include the opening cysteine and the closing phenylalanine or tryptophan. Each record gives: J gene, clone size, CDR3 length, D gene, V gene, CDR3 protein, CDR3 DNA. The D gene is left open where the match is weak. Only part of the rows carry a size: once, few, many, or a class if the clone is expanded.

J: TRBJ2-1; size: few; length: 16; D: TRBD1; V: TRBV29-1; CDR3: CSVSQGAVPFYNEQFF; DNA: TGCAGCGTTTCCCAGGGGGCCGTCCCATTTTACAATGAGCAGTTCTTC
J: TRBJ2-3; size: NA; length: 16; D: TRBD1; V: TRBV7-2; CDR3: CASSLGTGFSTDTQYF; DNA: TGTGCCAGCAGCTTAGGGACAGGGTTTAGCACAGATACGCAGTATTTT
J: TRBJ1-2; size: many; length: 14; D: NA; V: TRBV29-1; CDR3: CSVDKGRDNYGYTF; DNA: TGCAGCGTTGACAAGGGGAGGGATAACTATGGCTACACCTTC
J: TRBJ1-2; size: NA; length: 13; D: TRBD1; V: TRBV6-4; CDR3: CASRQDRAYGYTF; DNA: TGTGCCAGCAGACAAGACAGGGCGTATGGCTACACCTTC
J: TRBJ1-1; size: NA; length: 13; D: NA; V: TRBV13; CDR3: CASCYRENTEAFF; DNA: TGTGCCAGCTGTTACAGGGAGAACACTGAAGCTTTCTTT
J: TRBJ1-5; size: NA; length: 19; D: NA; V: TRBV28; CDR3: CASSLSLLKQDYSNQPQHF; DNA: TGTGCCAGCAGTTTATCACTCCTAAAACAGGATTATAGCAATCAGCCCCAGCATTTT
J: TRBJ1-6; size: once; length: 15; D: NA; V: TRBV7-2; CDR3: CASSFEGHRNSPLHF; DNA: TGTGCCAGCAGCTTCGAGGGACATCGAAATTCACCCCTCCACTTT
J: TRBJ2-3; size: NA; length: 16; D: TRBD2; V: TRBV7-9; CDR3: CASSPSGTASTDTQYF; DNA: TGTGCCAGCAGCCCTAGCGGAACCGCTAGCACAGATACGCAGTATTTT
J: TRBJ2-1; size: once; length: 13; D: NA; V: TRBV7-9; CDR3: CASTAVEYNEQFF; DNA: TGTGCCAGCACTGCGGTTGAATACAACGAGCAGTTCTTC
J: TRBJ2-1; size: NA; length: 13; D: NA; V: TRBV3-1; CDR3: CASSLPVLGEQFF; DNA: TGTGCCAGCAGCCTCCCGGTTCTCGGTGAGCAGTTCTTC
J: TRBJ2-1; size: NA; length: 15; D: NA; V: TRBV5-6; CDR3: CASSPQRYPYNEQFF; DNA: TGTGCCAGCAGCCCGCAGCGATACCCCTACAATGAGCAGTTCTTC
J: TRBJ1-6; size: few; length: 15; D: NA; V: TRBV28; CDR3: CASILRDTANSPLHF; DNA: TGTGCCAGCATCCTACGGGACACGGCTAATTCACCCCTCCACTTT
J: TRBJ2-7; size: NA; length: 21; D: TRBD2; V: TRBV20-1; CDR3: CSVRDITWTSGRASSRYEQYF; DNA: TGCAGTGTTAGAGATATTACGTGGACTAGCGGGAGGGCCTCGAGTCGGTACGAGCAGTACTTC
J: TRBJ2-7; size: NA; length: 17; D: TRBD2; V: TRBV3-1; CDR3: CASSQDRGDWRTYEQYF; DNA: TGTGCCAGCAGCCAAGACCGGGGGGACTGGCGAACCTACGAGCAGTACTTC
J: TRBJ2-7; size: NA; length: 15; D: TRBD2; V: TRBV4-2; CDR3: CASSQVAGVLYEQYF; DNA: TGTGCCAGCAGCCAAGTAGCGGGAGTTCTCTACGAGCAGTACTTC
J: TRBJ2-3; size: NA; length: 14; D: NA; V: TRBV7-9; CDR3: CASTPTSSTDTQYF; DNA: TGTGCCAGCACCCCAACCTCCTCCACAGATACGCAGTATTTT
J: TRBJ2-3; size: NA; length: 12; D: NA; V: TRBV20-1; CDR3: CSATRDTDTQYF; DNA: TGCAGTGCTACCCGGGACACAGATACGCAGTATTTT
J: TRBJ2-7; size: NA; length: 13; D: NA; V: TRBV12-3/TRBV12-4; CDR3: CASSEPGDLELYF; DNA: TGTGCCAGCAGTGAACCAGGGGATCTCGAGCTGTACTTC
J: TRBJ1-4; size: few; length: 13; D: NA; V: TRBV29-1; CDR3: CSVERGRVGKLFF; DNA: TGCAGCGTTGAGAGGGGCAGGGTTGGAAAACTGTTTTTT
J: TRBJ2-3; size: NA; length: 14; D: NA; V: TRBV12-3/TRBV12-4; CDR3: CASSSLKGTDTQYF; DNA: TGTGCCAGCAGTTCTTTAAAAGGCACAGATACGCAGTATTTT
J: TRBJ2-5; size: many; length: 13; D: NA; V: TRBV29-1; CDR3: CSVDAIVAETQYF; DNA: TGCAGCGTTGACGCAATCGTAGCCGAGACCCAGTACTTC
J: TRBJ2-7; size: NA; length: 13; D: NA; V: TRBV5-5; CDR3: CAGSLQDFYEQYF; DNA: TGTGCCGGCAGCTTACAGGACTTCTACGAGCAGTACTTC